Listed here are 20 T cell receptor beta chains from one sample, sequenced in a study of vaccination and CD4 T cells after COVID-19. Treatment denoted: approximately nine-day PBMC culture with coronavirus spike peptide pools or control peptides (ViraFEST assay). An Oncomine TCR Beta short-read assay was used to sequence the DNA from cultured CD4+ T cells. TCRdb passed the PCR reads through MiXCR, listing each CDR3 protein once. Among 3,500 to 4,500 distinct CDR3 sequences listed, 22% were seen once. Their antigens are not known. Sequenced here: CD4+ T cells from blood, cultured in vitro, sampled after SARS-CoV-2 vaccination. The receptors stem from a human donor who had recovered from COVID-19.

By share of the sample, this clonotype is medium-sized (0.01 to 0.1%). The chain joins TRBV27 to TRBJ1-6; 7 bases are a match to TRBD1. The CDR3 spans 15 residues. V lost 6 bases and J lost 9; bases outside the gene matches: 11. Germline loops: CDR1 MNHEY, CDR2 SMNVEV (reference sequence). The CDR3 reads CASSPLEGASSPLHF. Written as DNA, the CDR3 is TGTGCCAGCAGCCCCTTGGAGGGGGCCAGTTCACCCCTCCACTTT.

The chain links TRBV6-5 to TRBJ1-1; D call uncertain. The V and J ends lost 2 bases and 5 bases respectively, with 9 bases between them. The CDR3 is 13 amino acids. Germline lookup yields CDR1 MNHEY and CDR2 SVGAGI. This CDR3 reads CASSYGVHTEAFF. CDR3 in DNA: TGTGCCAGCAGTTACGGGGTGCATACTGAAGCTTTCTTT.

V and J are TRBV6-2 or TRBV6-3 and TRBJ2-3, with D hard to call. Germline values: CDR1 MNHEY, CDR2 SVGEGT. V was clipped by 5 bases and J by 5 bases, with 20 bases between them. The CDR3 extends over 16 amino acids. DNA of the CDR3: TGTGCCAGCAGTCCCACCCTCGGAGCCGGCGAAGATACGCAGTATTTT. It encodes CASSPTLGAGEDTQYF.

The CDR3 is CASSSNGASGGEQFF. CDR3 in DNA: TGTGCCAGCAGTTCGAATGGGGCCTCGGGCGGTGAGCAGTTCTTC. The chain links TRBV12-3 or TRBV12-4 to TRBJ2-1; a weak D match, TRBD1 (5 bases). Trimming removed 4 bases from V and 9 bases from J, with 19 bases in between. This CDR3 comprises 15 residues.

This clonotype was seen only a few times. V is TRBV6-2 or TRBV6-3 and J is TRBJ2-1; D remains unclear. The V end was cut by 4 bases, the J end by 2 bases, with 12 bases between. Per germline, CDR1 MNHEY and CDR2 SVGEGT. The CDR3 loop spans 15 amino acids. CDR3 sequence: CASSSPRTPYNEQFF. Here the CDR3 DNA reads TGTGCCAGCAGTTCGCCCCGCACACCCTACAATGAGCAGTTCTTC.

This clonotype has more than one count but fewer than ten. The CDR3 coding sequence is TGTGCCAGCTCCACCTCTGGGGCCAACGTCCTGACTTTC. Translating it yields CASSTSGANVLTF. This sequence joins TRBV18 and TRBJ2-6; no clear D. Deletions cut 6 bases from V and 0 bases from J, with 3 bases between. This CDR3 has 13 residues. Germline values: CDR1 KGHSH, CDR2 LQKENI.

The chain has TRBV6-2 or TRBV6-3 and TRBJ2-1; 8 bases fit TRBD1. V dropped 6 bases and J dropped 3; count of bases not matched to a gene: 7. In germline, CDR1 is MNHEY, CDR2 SVGEGT. CDR3 length equals 15 residues. The CDR3 reads CASSQGALLYNEQFF. CDR3 nucleotides: TGTGCCAGCAGCCAGGGGGCCTTACTCTACAATGAGCAGTTCTTC.

The V gene is TRBV21-1, the J gene TRBJ1-2; the table's TRBD1 call for D was not verified on the DNA. TRBV21-1 is shown as a pseudogene. This CDR3 region has 14 residues. The CDR3 bases are TGTGCCAGCAGCAAACCCTGGGACGTGGAAGGCTACACCTTC. Protein: CASSKPWDVEGYTF.

The chain uses TRBV28 and TRBJ1-1; D is possibly TRBD1 (6 bases). The CDR3 consists of 12 residues. The germline gives CDR1 MDHEN, CDR2 SYDVKM. Trimming removed 6 bases from V and 5 bases from J, with 10 bases in between. DNA of the CDR3: TGTGCCAGCAGCAAAGGGGGAACTGAAGCTTTCTTT. This sequence encodes CASSKGGTEAFF. The full variable domain, with the rest looked up from reference TRBV28 and TRBJ1-1, is DVKVTQSSRYLVKRTGEKVFLECVQDMDHENMFWYRQDPGLGLRLIYFSYDVKMKEKGDIPEGYSVSREKKERFSLILESASTNQTSMYLCASSKGGTEAFFGQGTRLTVV.

This clonotype was recorded at least ten times. The chain recombines TRBV7-2 with TRBJ2-1; a possible D gene is TRBD1 (6 bases). CDR1 is SGHTA and CDR2 is FQGNSA in the germline V gene. The CDR3 runs to 14 residues. V lost 6 bases and J lost 8, with 17 bases in between. The CDR3 spells CASRPNLQGDEQFF. CDR3 nucleotide sequence: TGTGCCAGCAGACCAAACTTACAGGGCGATGAGCAGTTCTTC.

The chain is built from TRBV4-3 and TRBJ1-2, with 12 bases identical to TRBD1. Trimming cost V 0 bases and J 4 bases; bases outside gene matches: 9. The CDR3 length is 18 residues. Germline V gene sequence: CDR1 LGHNA, CDR2 YSLEER. CDR3 nucleotides: TGCGCCAGCAGCCAAGACCGGGCGGGACAGGGGGCCGCCTATGGCTACACCTTC. It translates to CASSQDRAGQGAAYGYTF.

This clonotype was seen more than once but under ten times. The J gene is TRBJ2-7, the V gene TRBV5-4; D is ambiguous. Trimming left V 1 base short and J 0 bases short, with 5 bases between. From germline, CDR1 is SGHNT and CDR2 YYREEE (reference sequence). The CDR3 extends over 13 amino acids. The CDR3, as DNA: TGTGCCAGCAGCTTGTGGAGCTCCTACGAGCAGTACTTC. It translates to CASSLWSSYEQYF.

In its sample, this clonotype was seen a few times. This chain uses TRBV2 with TRBJ2-1; TRBD2 is a possible D gene (6 bases). V lost 6 bases to trimming and J lost 6 bases, with 15 bases between them. Looked up from germline, CDR1 is SNHLY and CDR2 is FYNNEI. The CDR3 runs to 14 residues. The CDR3 DNA is TGTGCCAGCAGCCAGACTAGTTACTTCAATGAGCAGTTCTTC. This encodes CASSQTSYFNEQFF.

This clonotype was counted many times. The V call is TRBV7-2, the J call TRBJ2-3, with 10 positions matching TRBD2. This CDR3 has 15 amino acids. The germline gives CDR1 SGHTA, CDR2 FQGNSA. Trimming cost V 1 base and J 4 bases; bases outside gene matches: 2. The CDR3 protein is CASSLGLAGADTQYF. CDR3 nucleotides: TGTGCCAGCAGCTTAGGGCTAGCGGGGGCAGATACGCAGTATTTT. Variable domain in full (rest from reference TRBV7-2 and TRBJ2-3): GAGVSQSPSNKVTEKGKDVELRCDPISGHTALYWYRQSLGQGLEFLIYFQGNSAPDKSGLPSDRFSAERTGGSVSTLTIQRTQQEDSAVYLCASSLGLAGADTQYFGPGTRLTVL.

The V and J genes are TRBV19 and TRBJ2-3, with D possibly called TRBD1 or TRBD2 (5 bases each). The germline gives CDR1 LNHDA, CDR2 SQIVND (reference sequence). This CDR3 has 13 amino acids. V gave up 1 base and J gave up 6 bases, with 8 bases separating them. The CDR3 region is CASSIGGVDTQYF. Here the CDR3 DNA reads TGTGCCAGTAGTATAGGAGGGGTCGATACGCAGTATTTT. Using reference TRBV19 and TRBJ2-3 for the parts outside the CDR3, the full variable domain is DGGITQSPKYLFRKEGQNVTLSCEQNLNHDAMYWYRQDPGQGLRLIYYSQIVNDFQKGDIAEGYSVSREKKESFPLTVTSAQKNPTAFYLCASSIGGVDTQYFGPGTRLTVL.

This chain connects TRBV6-2 or TRBV6-3 to TRBJ2-3, with 10 bases fitting TRBD2. The CDR3 has 15 residues. The trim removed 6 bases at V and 3 bases at J, leaving 6 bases unmatched. Germline V gives CDR1 MNHEY, CDR2 SVGEGT. CDR3 protein: CASRQAGGHTDTQYF. CDR3 sequence (DNA): TGTGCCAGCAGACAAGCGGGGGGGCATACAGATACGCAGTATTTT.

This clonotype has ten or more counts. The gene calls are TRBV7-6 and TRBJ2-6; TRBD1 matches at 7 bases. Germline-derived CDR1 and CDR2 are SGHVS and FNYEAQ. V trimming: 8 bases; J trimming: 2 bases; junction bases outside the gene matches: 6. The CDR3 runs to 15 residues. The CDR3 coding sequence is TGTGCCAGCGGCGAGGGGGCGGCTGGGGCCAACGTCCTGACTTTC. It yields the protein CASGEGAAGANVLTF.

This clonotype was counted at least ten times. The chain couples TRBV20-1 to TRBJ2-6, with 7 bases that match TRBD1. Germline CDR1 DFQATT, CDR2 SNEGSKA (reference sequence). With V trimmed by 1 base and J by 1 base, 7 bases remained unmatched. CDR3 size: 17 residues. The DNA of the CDR3 is TGCAGTGCTAGAGTTACAGGGGCCCTATCTGGGGCCAACGTCCTGACTTTC. Translating it yields CSARVTGALSGANVLTF.

Only a few counts were recorded for this clonotype. The chain uses TRBV29-1 and TRBJ1-1; D perhaps matches TRBD1 (6 bases). The germline V gene has CDR1 SQVTM and CDR2 ANQGSEA. Trimming removed 5 bases at V and 4 bases at J, with 14 bases between. This CDR3 is 13 amino acids long. This CDR3 is CSVKTGQVTEAFF. CDR3 DNA: TGCAGCGTTAAGACAGGTCAGGTCACTGAAGCTTTCTTT.

This clonotype was detected only a few times. J is TRBJ1-1 and V is TRBV14; maybe TRBD1 (5 bases). With 9 bases removed from V and 3 bases from J, the gap between germline ends came to 14 bases. Germline lookup yields CDR1 SGHDN and CDR2 FVKESK. There are 13 residues in the CDR3. This CDR3 is CASRSRDYTEAFF. The DNA for the CDR3 is TGTGCCAGTAGATCGCGGGACTACACTGAAGCTTTCTTT.